The 21 T cell receptor beta chains presented below share a single source sample, sequenced in a study of CD8 T cells in Susac syndrome. Random hexamers primed reverse transcription of about 0.45 to 1 ug RNA. From the immunoSEQ multiplex PCR reads, TCRdb called clonotypes with MiXCR, one entry per CDR3 protein. The table has roughly 160,000 distinct CDR3 sequences, about 94% seen once; the top ten hold roughly 0.13%. Specimen: CD4+ T cells from PBMCs. All receptors come from a human donor in good health.

The chain couples TRBV9 to TRBJ1-1; no definite D call. Trimming left V 4 bases short and J 0 bases short, with 13 bases between. The CDR3 covers 15 residues. Germline CDR1 SGDLS, CDR2 YYNGEE. CDR3 loop: CASSSAGAMNTEAFF. The CDR3, as DNA: TGTGCCAGCAGCAGCGCAGGAGCCATGAACACTGAAGCTTTCTTT. The complete variable domain, with remaining parts taken from reference TRBV9 and TRBJ1-1, reads DSGVTQTPKHLITATGQRVTLRCSPRSGDLSVYWYQQSLDQGLQFLIQYYNGEERAKGNILERFSAQQFPDLHSELNLSSLELGDSALYFCASSSAGAMNTEAFFGQGTRLTVV.

The V and J genes are TRBV7-2 and TRBJ2-5; D gene unclear. V was cut by 5 bases and J by 0 bases, with 7 bases left in between. This CDR3 has 13 amino acids. In germline, CDR1 is SGHTA, CDR2 FQGNSA. The CDR3 nucleotides read TGTGCCAGCAGCGGGATGTACCAAGAGACCCAGTACTTC. Translated: CASSGMYQETQYF.

The chain employs TRBV20-1 and TRBJ1-1; 7 nucleotides match TRBD1. Germline V CDR1 and CDR2: DFQATT, SNEGSKA (reference sequence). Trimming removed 0 bases from V and 3 bases from J; junction bases left unmatched: 4. The CDR3 extends over 14 amino acids. CDR3 loop: CSAREGQPHTEAFF. CDR3 in DNA: TGCAGTGCTAGAGAGGGACAGCCCCACACTGAAGCTTTCTTT.

DNA for the CDR3: TGTGCCAGCAGCCAGCCGGGACAGGGAGAGAACGAGCAGTACTTC. It specifies CASSQPGQGENEQYF. The gene calls are TRBV3-1 and TRBJ2-7; 9 bases agree with TRBD1. The CDR3 has 15 residues. V gave up 3 bases and J gave up 5 bases; unmatched junction bases: 8. Germline V gene lookup returns CDR1 LGHDT and CDR2 YNNKEL (reference sequence).

The V and J genes are TRBV3-1 and TRBJ2-5; 14 bases fit TRBD2. The CDR3 has 15 amino acids. Germline V lookup: CDR1 LGHDT, CDR2 YNNKEL (reference sequence). V lost 4 bases to trimming and J lost 5 bases; unmatched junction nucleotides: 3. CDR3 DNA sequence: TGTGCCAGCAGCCGACTAGCGGGGGGGATGGAGACCCAGTACTTC. It codes for CASSRLAGGMETQYF.

The J gene is TRBJ2-4, the V gene TRBV20-1; D possibly corresponds to TRBD2 (7 bases). Germline V gives CDR1 DFQATT, CDR2 SNEGSKA (reference sequence). Trimming left V 6 bases short and J 9 bases short, with 18 bases between. The CDR3 contains 13 residues. As DNA, the CDR3 is TGCAGTGCCGGGCCGGGGGGCCACGGCATTCAGTACTTC. Translation: CSAGPGGHGIQYF.

V gene TRBV6-2 or TRBV6-3 combines with J gene TRBJ2-3, with no clear D. This CDR3 is 13 amino acids long. Germline V gene lookup returns CDR1 MNHEY and CDR2 SVGEGT. V lost 5 bases and J lost 13, with 19 bases in between. The CDR3 nucleotides are TGTGCCAGCAGTAGCACAGACCGATCGGAGAAGTATTTT. This codes for CASSSTDRSEKYF.

The rearrangement joins TRBV5-5 to TRBJ2-4, with a possible D match to TRBD1 (6 bases). Trimming took 3 bases from V and 0 from J, leaving 13 bases between them. Germline assignment: CDR1 SGHKS and CDR2 YYEKEE (reference sequence). The CDR3 is 16 amino acids. Written as DNA, the CDR3 is TGTGCCAGCAGCTCACAGGGCCCACTAGCCAAAAACATTCAGTACTTC. This translates into CASSSQGPLAKNIQYF.

The rearrangement links TRBV2 to TRBJ1-2; TRBD1 matches 7 bases. Germline-derived CDR1 and CDR2 are SNHLY and FYNNEI. The J segment lost 3 bases and the V segment lost 8 bases, leaving 3 bases of the junction unmatched. The CDR3 loop spans 12 amino acids. DNA for the CDR3: TGTGCCAGCGGCGGACAGGACTATGGCTACACCTTC. It specifies CASGGQDYGYTF.

The rearrangement joins TRBV9 to TRBJ1-3; D unresolved. The V and J ends lost 4 bases and 2 bases respectively, with 13 bases between them. From germline, CDR1 is SGDLS and CDR2 YYNGEE. The CDR3 has 15 residues. CDR3 protein: CASSRMRATGNTIYF. In nucleotides, the CDR3 is TGTGCCAGCAGCCGAATGAGGGCAACTGGAAACACCATATATTTT.

The chain is built from TRBV24-1 and TRBJ1-1; no clear D. The germline gives CDR1 KGHDR, CDR2 SFDVKD. With 1 base removed from V and 1 base from J, the gap between germline ends came to 3 bases. The CDR3 is 13 residues long. The CDR3 nucleotides read TGTGCCACCAGTGATTTTAAGAACACTGAAGCTTTCTTT. Encoded protein: CATSDFKNTEAFF.

This chain links TRBV20-1 with TRBJ2-3; D call uncertain. The CDR3 contains 14 residues. Looked up from germline, CDR1 is DFQATT and CDR2 is SNEGSKA (reference sequence). Trimming removed 6 bases from V and 6 bases from J, with 19 bases in between. The CDR3 protein is CSAFPGRVLDTQYF. The DNA for the CDR3 is TGCAGTGCATTCCCCGGAAGGGTTCTCGATACGCAGTATTTT.

The chain combines TRBV2 with TRBJ1-2; TRBD1 matches at 8 bases. Germline assignment: CDR1 SNHLY and CDR2 FYNNEI. Trimming took 5 bases from V and 6 from J; bases not matched to a gene: 11. This CDR3 has 15 amino acids. CDR3 in amino acids: CASSLTQDRVDGYTF. For the CDR3, the DNA is TGTGCCAGCAGTTTAACCCAGGACAGGGTGGATGGCTACACCTTC. The complete variable domain, with remaining parts taken from reference TRBV2 and TRBJ1-2, reads EPEVTQTPSHQVTQMGQEVILRCVPISNHLYFYWYRQILGQKVEFLVSFYNNEISEKSEIFDDQFSVERPDGSNFTLKIRSTKLEDSAMYFCASSLTQDRVDGYTFGSGTRLTVV.

In this sample, this clonotype turned up once. The chain combines TRBV19 with TRBJ2-2; 7 nucleotides agree with TRBD1. The germline V gene has CDR1 LNHDA and CDR2 SQIVND (reference sequence). The CDR3 is made up of 14 amino acids. J was trimmed by 7 bases and V by 5 bases; bases with no gene match: 7. The CDR3 here is CASSSNRGSGELFF. The CDR3 DNA is TGTGCCAGTAGTTCTAACAGGGGAAGCGGGGAGCTGTTTTTT. Full variable domain (rest looked up from reference TRBV19 and TRBJ2-2): DGGITQSPKYLFRKEGQNVTLSCEQNLNHDAMYWYRQDPGQGLRLIYYSQIVNDFQKGDIAEGYSVSREKKESFPLTVTSAQKNPTAFYLCASSSNRGSGELFFGEGSRLTVL.

V usage is TRBV20-1 and J usage is TRBJ2-3; 12 bases line up with TRBD2. Germline CDR1 and CDR2: DFQATT and SNEGSKA (reference sequence). The V segment lost 6 bases and the J segment 0 bases; nucleotides outside the gene matches: 13. CDR3 length: 18 residues. CDR3 amino acids: CSASSGLAGTSSTDTQYF. CDR3 sequence (DNA): TGCAGTGCAAGCTCTGGACTAGCGGGAACCTCTAGCACAGATACGCAGTATTTT.

The gene calls are TRBV29-1 and TRBJ2-7, with D possibly being TRBD2 (6 bases). The V and J ends lost 4 bases and 3 bases respectively, with 13 bases between them. The germline CDR1 and CDR2 sequences are SQVTM and ANQGSEA. This CDR3 comprises 13 residues. CDR3 coding DNA: TGCAGCGTTGGACTAGGCTCCAACTACGAGCAGTACTTC. It translates to CSVGLGSNYEQYF.

The rearrangement uses TRBV7-8 and TRBJ1-1; D not certain. Germline assignment: CDR1 SGHVS and CDR2 FQNEAQ. This CDR3 is built from 15 residues. Trimming left V 2 bases short and J 0 bases short, with 10 bases between. The CDR3 sequence: CASSLIPGMNTEAFF. The CDR3 DNA follows: TGTGCCAGCAGCTTAATTCCGGGGATGAACACTGAAGCTTTCTTT.

This clonotype is a singleton in its sample. The V gene is TRBV27, the J gene TRBJ1-2; D is possibly TRBD1 (5 bases). This CDR3 has 13 amino acids. Germline V gene data show CDR1 as MNHEY and CDR2 as SMNVEV (reference sequence). V gave up 6 bases and J gave up 8 bases, with 16 bases separating them. The CDR3 loop reads CASRGTVTFGYTF. The CDR3 DNA reads TGTGCCAGCAGAGGGACGGTTACGTTCGGCTACACCTTC.

The rearrangement links TRBV11-2 to TRBJ2-5; TRBD2 matches 10 bases. CDR1 and CDR2 from the germline V gene are SGHAT and FQNNGV. This CDR3 is built from 17 residues. Trimming took 5 bases from V and 5 from J; bases not matched to a gene: 14. CDR3 nucleotide sequence: TGTGCCAGCAGCCCACTGGGACTAGCGAGGCCCGGGGAGACCCAGTACTTC. Amino acids: CASSPLGLARPGETQYF.

This clonotype occurred once. V gene TRBV29-1 combines with J gene TRBJ1-1; no clear D. CDR1 and CDR2 from the germline V gene are SQVTM and ANQGSEA. Trimming shortened V by 7 bases and J by 0 bases, and 15 bases separated the two germline ends. This CDR3 is 14 amino acids long. The CDR3 sequence: CSARGQRMNTEAFF. In nucleotides, the CDR3 is TGCAGCGCCCGAGGGCAGCGCATGAACACTGAAGCTTTCTTT.

The chain combines TRBV30 with TRBJ2-2; no clear D gene. This CDR3 is built from 13 residues. Trimming cost V 2 bases and J 1 base, with 5 bases left between them. The germline V gene encodes CDR1 GTSNPN and CDR2 SVGIG (reference sequence). The CDR3 loop is CAWSTLNTGELFF. In nucleotides, the CDR3 is TGTGCCTGGAGTACATTGAACACCGGGGAGCTGTTTTTT.